The 16 T cell receptor beta chains below were found in one sample sequenced in a study of shared clonotypes between healthy human individuals. Some clones are missing from TCRdb's copy, which holds only in-frame ones; the method was immunoSEQ multiplex PCR. The sample yields more than 450,000 clones, less than 85% seen once. The sequencing sample was made of PBMCs. Receptors originate from a woman between 40 and 50 years old in good health. Some clones in this sample may be carry-over from other donors' samples.

The rearrangement links TRBV11-2 to TRBJ2-5; tentatively, D is TRBD1 or TRBD2 (5 bases each). V was cut by 6 bases and J by 5 bases, with 22 bases left in between. Germline values: CDR1 SGHAT, CDR2 FQNNGV. CDR3 length equals 16 residues. The CDR3 protein is CASSRIPGRYWETQYF. The DNA of the CDR3 is TGTGCCAGCAGTCGGATTCCGGGACGTTATTGGGAGACCCAGTACTTC.

The chain has TRBV28 and TRBJ2-7; D might be TRBD1 or TRBD2, each matching 5 bases. V shed 3 bases and J shed 0 bases, with 18 bases lying between them. Germline V lookup: CDR1 MDHEN, CDR2 SYDVKM. CDR3 length: 17 amino acids. Here the CDR3 reads CASSFPGLGTGSYEQYF. In DNA, the CDR3 is TGTGCCAGCAGTTTCCCAGGACTGGGGACGGGCTCCTACGAGCAGTACTTC. Full variable domain (missing parts from reference TRBV28 and TRBJ2-7): DVKVTQSSRYLVKRTGEKVFLECVQDMDHENMFWYRQDPGLGLRLIYFSYDVKMKEKGDIPEGYSVSREKKERFSLILESASTNQTSMYLCASSFPGLGTGSYEQYFGPGTRLTVT.

The sample holds a few counts of this clone. This chain connects TRBV21-1 to TRBJ2-3; the D call in the table, TRBD1, was not verified against the DNA. TRBV21-1 is assigned pseudogene status. This CDR3 comprises 15 residues. CDR3 protein: CASSSNRQNTDTQYF. The CDR3, as DNA: TGTGCCAGCAGCTCCAACAGACAGAACACAGATACGCAGTATTTT.

The chain combines TRBV30 with TRBJ1-2; tentative D call: TRBD1 (6 bases). This CDR3 region has 14 residues. V lost 2 bases and J 6 bases, leaving 16 bases between the germline ends. Germline-derived CDR1 and CDR2 are GTSNPN and SVGIG (reference sequence). The CDR3 protein is CAWSTGTPGDGYTF. For the CDR3, the DNA is TGTGCCTGGAGTACCGGGACACCGGGGGATGGCTACACCTTC. Full variable domain (missing parts from reference TRBV30 and TRBJ1-2): SQTIHQWPATLVQPVGSPLSLECTVEGTSNPNLYWYRQAAGRGLQLLFYSVGIGQISSEVPQNLSASRPQDRQFILSSKKLLLSDSGFYLCAWSTGTPGDGYTFGSGTRLTVV.

The sample holds a few counts of this clone. The V and J genes are TRBV6-4 and TRBJ2-2, with 11 bases lining up with TRBD2. This CDR3 is built from 16 residues. Germline CDR1 is MRHNA and CDR2 is SNTAGT. J was trimmed by 5 bases and V by 4 bases; bases with no gene match: 6. CDR3 protein: CASSVLAGGDTGELFF. The DNA of the CDR3 is TGTGCCAGCAGTGTTCTAGCGGGAGGTGATACCGGGGAGCTGTTTTTT.

The V and J genes are TRBV19 and TRBJ2-1, with 7 bases matching TRBD2. V lost 6 bases to trimming and J lost 0 bases; unmatched junction nucleotides: 17. CDR1 and CDR2 from the germline V gene are LNHDA and SQIVND (reference sequence). The CDR3 sequence is 19 residues long. The CDR3 DNA sequence: TGTGCCAGTAGACCTTTTGCGACTAGCTCCTCGAGCTCCTACAATGAGCAGTTCTTC. This sequence encodes CASRPFATSSSSSYNEQFF.

The V and J genes are TRBV7-3 and TRBJ1-1; D unclear. V was clipped by 6 bases and J by 1 base, with 9 bases between them. This CDR3 has 13 amino acids. Germline V gene sequence: CDR1 SGHTA, CDR2 FQGTGA. The CDR3 protein is CASSRDANTEAFF. The CDR3 nucleotides read TGTGCCAGCAGTCGGGATGCGAACACTGAAGCTTTCTTT.

Worth noting for this clone: At the DNA level, this CDR3 is encoded by other sequences in the same sample as well. This chain links TRBV19 with TRBJ2-7; the match to TRBD2 covers 7 bases. V shed 3 bases and J 2 bases; nucleotides not matched to a gene: 7. The CDR3 runs 15 residues. Germline CDR1 reads LNHDA; CDR2 reads SQIVND (reference sequence). In DNA form, the CDR3 reads TGTGCCAGTAGTATTGGGGCTAGCGGAACCTACGAGCAGTACTTC. Amino acids: CASSIGASGTYEQYF.

The CDR3 DNA reads TGTGCCTGGAGTACGGGGGCAGATACGCAGTATTTT. This translates into CAWSTGADTQYF. The chain uses TRBV30 and TRBJ2-3; TRBD2 might be the D (6 bases). CDR1 is GTSNPN, CDR2 SVGIG, per germline (reference sequence). The V end lost 2 bases, the J end lost 4 bases, and 7 bases lay between the germline ends. The CDR3 loop spans 12 amino acids.

This clone was seen repeatedly, ten times or more. The chain uses TRBV7-2 and TRBJ2-5; D unclear. CDR3 length: 13 amino acids. V dropped 2 bases and J dropped 5 bases, with 9 bases sitting between them. Germline CDR1 SGHTA, CDR2 FQGNSA. The CDR3 coding sequence is TGTGCCAGCAGCTTAAATCCCCGGGAGACCCAGTACTTC. Translating it yields CASSLNPRETQYF.

The rearrangement uses TRBV18 and TRBJ2-6, with 7 positions matching TRBD1. Germline loops: CDR1 KGHSH, CDR2 LQKENI. There are 17 residues in the CDR3. V lost 4 bases to trimming and J lost 0 bases; unmatched junction nucleotides: 6. CDR3 nucleotides: TGTGCCAGCTCACGCCGGGACAGCTACTCTGGGGCCAACGTCCTGACTTTC. This encodes CASSRRDSYSGANVLTF.

This chain connects TRBV4-2 to TRBJ1-1; D is possibly TRBD1 (5 bases). CDR3 size: 17 residues. The germline V gene has CDR1 LGHNA and CDR2 YNFKEQ. Trimming removed 3 bases at V and 2 bases at J, with 19 bases between. In DNA form, the CDR3 reads TGTGCCAGCAGCCATTACACTCAGGGAAGGGGCAACACTGAAGCTTTCTTT. It translates to CASSHYTQGRGNTEAFF.

About this clone itself: Other nucleotide sequences from this sample produce the same CDR3. V usage is TRBV5-1 and J usage is TRBJ2-3; D is uncertain. CDR3 length: 15 amino acids. Germline CDR1 and CDR2: SGHRS and YFSETQ. Trimming cost V 0 bases and J 0 bases, with 8 bases left between them. CDR3: CASSLDSSSTDTQYF. The CDR3 nucleotides read TGCGCCAGCAGCTTGGACAGTTCTAGCACAGATACGCAGTATTTT. The full variable domain, in which reference TRBV5-1 and TRBJ2-3 provide the parts outside the CDR3, is KAGVTQTPRYLIKTRGQQVTLSCSPISGHRSVSWYQQTPGQGLQFLFEYFSETQRNKGNFPGRFSGRQFSNSRSEMNVSTLELGDSALYLCASSLDSSSTDTQYFGPGTRLTVL.

The gene calls are TRBV19 and TRBJ2-2; tentatively, D is TRBD1 or TRBD2 (5 bases each). Germline V CDR1 and CDR2: LNHDA, SQIVND (reference sequence). The ends were cut back, 8 bases at V and 5 bases at J, with 15 bases in the middle. The CDR3 sequence is 14 residues long. The chain's CDR3 is CASCKFEGTGELFF. CDR3 nucleotides: TGTGCCAGTTGTAAATTCGAGGGGACCGGGGAGCTGTTTTTT.

The sample holds a few counts of this clone. The chain recombines TRBV14 with TRBJ1-4, with no clear D. V gave up 5 bases and J gave up 8 bases, with 21 bases separating them. Germline V gene lookup returns CDR1 SGHDN and CDR2 FVKESK. The CDR3 length is 16 residues. The CDR3 sequence: CASSSVFGGMQEKLFF. The CDR3 DNA follows: TGTGCCAGCAGCTCCGTCTTTGGAGGGATGCAAGAAAAACTGTTTTTT.

This sequence joins TRBV2 and TRBJ2-2, with 14 bases lining up with TRBD2. The junction had 9 bases not matched to a gene; V was cut back by 7 bases and J by 8 bases. CDR3 length: 16 residues. Per the germline V gene, CDR1 is SNHLY and CDR2 is FYNNEI. CDR3 in amino acids: CASTRLAGGFVGELFF. In nucleotides, the CDR3 is TGTGCCAGCACCAGACTAGCGGGAGGGTTTGTAGGGGAGCTGTTTTTT.